This TCR beta chain was retrieved from a study of T cell responses to AZD1222 COVID-19 vaccine. Regarding the study as a whole: Vaccine-related CD4 TCRs covered spike, predominating at 160-218 and 743-854.

The junction had 13 bases not matched to a gene; V was cut back by 6 bases and J by 5 bases. CDR1 and CDR2 from the germline V gene are LNHDA and SQIVND (reference sequence). The CDR3 totals 16 residues. Using immunoSEQ multiplex PCR, the repertoire was profiled, and TCRdb retains in-frame clones only, with some absent. In the table there are fewer than 200,000 clones, 80% to 90% of which are singletons. As concerns this clone: Its antigen is undetermined.

The sequencing used peripheral blood, collected on day 0 of AZD1222 vaccination. The sequence was obtained from an adult in good health. The genes are TRBV19 and TRBJ2-1; TRBD1 matches at 7 bases. In DNA form, the CDR3 reads TGTGCCAGTAGCATAAGGACCGGGACAGTAAACAATGAGCAGTTCTTC. Amino acids: CASSIRTGTVNNEQFF. Variable domain in full (rest from reference TRBV19 and TRBJ2-1): DGGITQSPKYLFRKEGQNVTLSCEQNLNHDAMYWYRQDPGQGLRLIYYSQIVNDFQKGDIAEGYSVSREKKESFPLTVTSAQKNPTAFYLCASSIRTGTVNNEQFFGPGTRLTVL.